The present TCR beta chain was sequenced within a study of beta chain features in type 1 diabetes. General study findings and limits: The study found moderately but significantly shorter TCRB CDR3s in all four CD4+ subsets of Type 1 diabetes patients.

Investigators reverse transcribed all isolated RNA, so they sequenced expressed TCRB transcripts. TCRdb's copy holds only in-frame clones and misses some; the assay was immunoSEQ multiplex PCR. The sample comprises 300,000 to 350,000 clones, 9.3% of which are singletons, and about 1% rests with the top ten. The table lists this clone with a few counts. Its antigen remains unidentified. Sorting with CD45RO/CCR7/CD25/CD127/CD95/CD27 yielded naive, central memory, regulatory and stem-like memory CD4+ cells. Each population that was sorted was more than 95% pure. V dropped 6 bases and J dropped 2 bases, with 10 bases sitting between them. CDR3 length: 13 amino acids. Germline CDR1 is MRHNA and CDR2 is SNTAGT.

The chain recombines TRBV6-4 with TRBJ1-1; D is perhaps TRBD1 (6 bases). The sequenced sample was central memory CD4+ T cells from blood. This TCR came from a man in his thirties or forties with type 1 diabetes. This CDR3 is CASRGQPNTEAFF. CDR3 coding DNA: TGTGCCAGCAGAGGACAGCCTAACACTGAAGCTTTCTTT.